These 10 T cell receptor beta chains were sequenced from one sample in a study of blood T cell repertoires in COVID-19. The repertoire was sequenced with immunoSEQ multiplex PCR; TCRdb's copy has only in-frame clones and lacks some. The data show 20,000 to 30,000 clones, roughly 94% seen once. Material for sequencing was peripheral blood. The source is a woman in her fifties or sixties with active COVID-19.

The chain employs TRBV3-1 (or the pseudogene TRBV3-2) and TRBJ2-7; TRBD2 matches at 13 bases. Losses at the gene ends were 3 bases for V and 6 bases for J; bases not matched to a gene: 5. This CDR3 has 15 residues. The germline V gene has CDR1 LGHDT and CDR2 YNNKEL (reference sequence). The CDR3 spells CASSHRTSGRVEQYF. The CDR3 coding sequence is TGTGCCAGCAGCCATAGGACTAGCGGGAGAGTCGAGCAGTACTTC.

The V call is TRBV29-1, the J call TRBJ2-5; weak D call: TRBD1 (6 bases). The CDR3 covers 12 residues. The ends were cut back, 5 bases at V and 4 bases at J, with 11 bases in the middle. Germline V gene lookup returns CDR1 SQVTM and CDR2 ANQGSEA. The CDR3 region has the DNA TGCAGCGTTCGCAGGGGTGCAGAGACCCAGTACTTC. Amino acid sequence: CSVRRGAETQYF.

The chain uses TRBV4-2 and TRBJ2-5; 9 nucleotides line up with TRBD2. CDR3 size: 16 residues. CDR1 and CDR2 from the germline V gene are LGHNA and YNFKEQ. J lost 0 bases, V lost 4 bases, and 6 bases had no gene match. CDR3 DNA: TGTGCCAGCAGCCCGGGGCGGGGGGGAAACCAAGAGACCCAGTACTTC. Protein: CASSPGRGGNQETQYF.

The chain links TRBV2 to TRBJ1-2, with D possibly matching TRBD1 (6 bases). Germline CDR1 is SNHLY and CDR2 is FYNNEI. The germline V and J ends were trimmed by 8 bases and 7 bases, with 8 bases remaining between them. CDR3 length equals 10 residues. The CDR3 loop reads CASRGGGYTF. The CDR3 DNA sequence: TGTGCCAGCCGAGGGGGTGGCTACACCTTC. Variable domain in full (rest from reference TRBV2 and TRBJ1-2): EPEVTQTPSHQVTQMGQEVILRCVPISNHLYFYWYRQILGQKVEFLVSFYNNEISEKSEIFDDQFSVERPDGSNFTLKIRSTKLEDSAMYFCASRGGGYTFGSGTRLTVV.

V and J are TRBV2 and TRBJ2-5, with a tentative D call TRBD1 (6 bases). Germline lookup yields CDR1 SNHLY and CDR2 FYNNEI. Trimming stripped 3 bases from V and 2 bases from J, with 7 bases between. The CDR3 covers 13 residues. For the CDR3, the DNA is TGTGCCAGCAGTGAGGACAGTCAAGAGACCCAGTACTTC. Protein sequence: CASSEDSQETQYF. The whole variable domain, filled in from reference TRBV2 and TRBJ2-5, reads EPEVTQTPSHQVTQMGQEVILRCVPISNHLYFYWYRQILGQKVEFLVSFYNNEISEKSEIFDDQFSVERPDGSNFTLKIRSTKLEDSAMYFCASSEDSQETQYFGPGTRLLVL.

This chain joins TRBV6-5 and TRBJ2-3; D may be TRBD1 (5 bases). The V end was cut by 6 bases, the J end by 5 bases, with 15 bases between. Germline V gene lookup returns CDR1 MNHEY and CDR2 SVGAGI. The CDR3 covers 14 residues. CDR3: CASSLRPQGDTQYF. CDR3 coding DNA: TGTGCCAGCAGCCTAAGGCCCCAGGGAGATACGCAGTATTTT.

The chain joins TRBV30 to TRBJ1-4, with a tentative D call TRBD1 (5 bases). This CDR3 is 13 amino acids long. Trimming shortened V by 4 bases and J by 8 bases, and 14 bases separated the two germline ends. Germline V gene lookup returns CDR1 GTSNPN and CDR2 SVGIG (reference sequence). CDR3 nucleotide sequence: TGTGCCTGGATGGGGGGAGGAATAGAAAAACTGTTTTTT. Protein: CAWMGGGIEKLFF.

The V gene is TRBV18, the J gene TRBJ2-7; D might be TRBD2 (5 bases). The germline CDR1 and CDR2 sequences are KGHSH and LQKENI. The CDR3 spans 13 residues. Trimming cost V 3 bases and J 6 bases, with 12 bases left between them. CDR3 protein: CASSPVGSGEQYF. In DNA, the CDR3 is TGTGCCAGCTCACCTGTGGGGAGTGGCGAGCAGTACTTC.

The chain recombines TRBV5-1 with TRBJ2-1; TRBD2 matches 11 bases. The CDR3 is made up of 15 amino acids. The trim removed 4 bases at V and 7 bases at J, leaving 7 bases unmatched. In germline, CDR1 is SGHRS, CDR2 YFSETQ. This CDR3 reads CASSPLAGGLNEQFF. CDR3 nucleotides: TGCGCCAGCAGCCCCCTAGCGGGAGGTTTAAATGAGCAGTTCTTC.

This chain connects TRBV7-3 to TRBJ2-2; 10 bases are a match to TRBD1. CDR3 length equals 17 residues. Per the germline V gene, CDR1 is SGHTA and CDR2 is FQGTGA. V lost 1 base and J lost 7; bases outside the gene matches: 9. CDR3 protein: CASSLKPGQGFGGELFF. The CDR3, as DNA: TGTGCCAGCAGCTTAAAGCCGGGACAGGGGTTTGGCGGGGAGCTGTTTTTT.